This T cell receptor (beta chain) emerged from a study of control samples from healthy donors and cancer patients. Per germline, CDR1 LNHDA and CDR2 SQIVND (reference sequence). Between the trimmed V and J ends, which lost 7 bases and 7 bases, there was a span of 14 bases. CDR3 length: 13 residues. This table comes from immunoSEQ multiplex PCR, and its TCRdb copy is limited to in-frame clones, with some not included. Of about 100,000 clones in the sample, roughly nine tenths were seen once. Sample: blood. The receptor was isolated from a woman aged 50 to 60 in good health. The V and J genes are TRBV19 and TRBJ2-1, with D perhaps given as TRBD1 or TRBD2 (6 bases each). This CDR3 is CASTTTGRNEQFF. Here the CDR3 DNA reads TGTGCCAGTACAACCACAGGGAGGAATGAGCAGTTCTTC.